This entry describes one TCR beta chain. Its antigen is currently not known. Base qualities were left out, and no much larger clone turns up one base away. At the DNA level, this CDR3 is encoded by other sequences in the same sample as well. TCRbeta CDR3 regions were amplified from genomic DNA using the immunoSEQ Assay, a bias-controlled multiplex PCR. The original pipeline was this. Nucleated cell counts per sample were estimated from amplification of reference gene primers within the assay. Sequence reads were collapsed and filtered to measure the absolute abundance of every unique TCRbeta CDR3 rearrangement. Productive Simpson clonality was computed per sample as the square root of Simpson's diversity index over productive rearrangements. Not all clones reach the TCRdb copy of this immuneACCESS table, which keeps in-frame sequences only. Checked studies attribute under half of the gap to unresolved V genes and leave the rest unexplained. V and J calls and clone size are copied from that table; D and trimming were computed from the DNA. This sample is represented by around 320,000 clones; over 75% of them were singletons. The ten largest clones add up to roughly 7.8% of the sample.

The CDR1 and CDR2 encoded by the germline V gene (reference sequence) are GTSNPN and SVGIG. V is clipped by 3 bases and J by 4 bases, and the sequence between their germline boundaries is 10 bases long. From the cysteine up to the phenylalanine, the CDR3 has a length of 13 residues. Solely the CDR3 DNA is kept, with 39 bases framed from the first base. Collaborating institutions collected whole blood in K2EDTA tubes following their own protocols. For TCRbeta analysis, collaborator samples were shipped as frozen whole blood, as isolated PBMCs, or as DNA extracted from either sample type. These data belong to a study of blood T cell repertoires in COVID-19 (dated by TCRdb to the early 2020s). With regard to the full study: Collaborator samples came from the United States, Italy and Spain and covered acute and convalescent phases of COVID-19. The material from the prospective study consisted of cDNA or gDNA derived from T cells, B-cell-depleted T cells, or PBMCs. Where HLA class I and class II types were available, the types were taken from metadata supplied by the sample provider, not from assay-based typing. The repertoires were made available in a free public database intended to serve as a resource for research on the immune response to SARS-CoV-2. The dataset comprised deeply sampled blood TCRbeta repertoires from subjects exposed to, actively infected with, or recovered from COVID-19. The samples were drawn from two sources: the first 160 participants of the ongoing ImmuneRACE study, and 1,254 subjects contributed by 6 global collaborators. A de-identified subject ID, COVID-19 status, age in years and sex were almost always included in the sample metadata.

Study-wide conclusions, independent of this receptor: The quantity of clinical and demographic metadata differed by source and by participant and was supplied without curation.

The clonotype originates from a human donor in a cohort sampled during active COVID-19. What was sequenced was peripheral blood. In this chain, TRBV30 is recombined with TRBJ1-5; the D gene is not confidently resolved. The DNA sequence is TGTGCCTGGAGCGCCTCCGGTAATCAGCCCCAGCATTTT. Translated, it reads CAWSASGNQPQHF.